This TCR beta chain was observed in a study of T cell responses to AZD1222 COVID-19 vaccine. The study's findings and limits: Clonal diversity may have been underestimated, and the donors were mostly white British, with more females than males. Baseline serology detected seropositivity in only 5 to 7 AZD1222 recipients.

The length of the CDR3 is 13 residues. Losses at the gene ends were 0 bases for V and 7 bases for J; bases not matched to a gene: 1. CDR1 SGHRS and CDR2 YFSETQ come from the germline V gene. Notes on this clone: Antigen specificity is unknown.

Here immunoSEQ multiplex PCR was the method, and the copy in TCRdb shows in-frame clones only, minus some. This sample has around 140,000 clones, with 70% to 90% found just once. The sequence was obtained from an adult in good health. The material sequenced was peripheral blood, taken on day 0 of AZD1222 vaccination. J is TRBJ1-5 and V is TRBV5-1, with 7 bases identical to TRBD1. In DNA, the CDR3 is TGCGCCAGCAGCTTGGACAGGGGACAGCCCCAGCATTTT. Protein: CASSLDRGQPQHF.